The 16 T cell receptor beta chains listed next were all sequenced from one sample in a study of blood T cell repertoires in COVID-19. Assay used: immunoSEQ multiplex PCR; TCRdb lists only in-frame clones, some missing. Of around 60,000 clones in the sample, around 81% were seen once. The sequencing input was peripheral blood. These TCRs come from a woman older than 75 with active or convalescent COVID-19.

The J gene is TRBJ1-2, the V gene TRBV19, with 7 bases aligning to TRBD1. The ends lost 3 bases at V and 4 bases at J; junction bases unmatched: 8. The CDR3 has 15 residues. From germline, CDR1 is LNHDA and CDR2 SQIVND (reference sequence). This chain's CDR3 is CASSIDREVSYGYTF. CDR3 nucleotide sequence: TGTGCCAGTAGTATTGACAGGGAAGTGAGCTATGGCTACACCTTC. Using reference TRBV19 and TRBJ1-2 for the parts outside the CDR3, the full variable domain is DGGITQSPKYLFRKEGQNVTLSCEQNLNHDAMYWYRQDPGQGLRLIYYSQIVNDFQKGDIAEGYSVSREKKESFPLTVTSAQKNPTAFYLCASSIDREVSYGYTFGSGTRLTVV.

The chain has TRBV6-2 or TRBV6-3 and TRBJ2-7, with 12 bases identical to TRBD1. Germline CDR1 is MNHEY and CDR2 is SVGEGT. This CDR3 region has 16 residues. The V and J ends lost 6 bases and 5 bases, in that order; junction bases with no gene match: 11. The DNA for the CDR3 is TGTGCCAGCAGCCCTTTTCCGGGGACAGGGGGCCACGAGCAGTACTTC. The encoded protein is CASSPFPGTGGHEQYF.

This rearrangement joins TRBV5-4 to TRBJ2-1; 9 bases line up with TRBD1. Per germline, CDR1 SGHNT and CDR2 YYREEE (reference sequence). V trimming: 7 bases; J trimming: 6 bases; junction bases outside the gene matches: 5. This CDR3 has 13 amino acids. The chain's CDR3 is CASVAGQGNEQFF. For the CDR3, the DNA is TGTGCCAGCGTTGCGGGACAGGGCAATGAGCAGTTCTTC.

Only one count was recorded for this clone. This chain joins TRBV7-2 and TRBJ2-2, with TRBD1 identical over 8 bases. CDR1 and CDR2 from the germline V gene are SGHTA and FQGNSA. This CDR3 has 15 residues. V lost 5 bases and J lost 6; bases outside the gene matches: 8. As DNA, the CDR3 is TGTGCCAGCAGCCCGAGACAGGGGTTTCCCGGGGAGCTGTTTTTT. Amino acids: CASSPRQGFPGELFF.

The rearrangement links TRBV27 to TRBJ2-3, with D possibly being TRBD2 (5 bases). CDR1 is MNHEY and CDR2 is SMNVEV in the germline V gene (reference sequence). Trimming removed 3 bases at V and 6 bases at J, with 10 bases between. The length of the CDR3 is 13 residues. This CDR3 is CASSFSSFDTQYF. In DNA, the CDR3 is TGTGCCAGCAGTTTTTCTAGCTTCGATACGCAGTATTTT.

V usage is TRBV7-2 and J usage is TRBJ1-1; weak D call: TRBD1 (5 bases). Trimming stripped 5 bases from V and 4 bases from J, with 11 bases between. CDR1 is SGHTA and CDR2 is FQGNSA in the germline V gene. This CDR3 is built from 13 residues. CDR3 coding DNA: TGTGCCAGCAGCAACCAGCAGGGCACTGAAGCTTTCTTT. This encodes CASSNQQGTEAFF.

The chain links TRBV18 to TRBJ2-7; 7 nucleotides match TRBD2. This CDR3 is built from 16 residues. Trimming at V came to 1 base and at J to 2 bases, leaving 8 bases not matched to a gene. Germline V gene data show CDR1 as KGHSH and CDR2 as LQKENI. The CDR3 loop is CASSPLGPGGAYEQYF. In nucleotides, the CDR3 is TGTGCCAGCTCACCACTCGGTCCGGGGGGTGCCTACGAGCAGTACTTC.

The chain joins TRBV4-1 to TRBJ1-2, with 7 bases identical to TRBD1. V trimming: 0 bases; J trimming: 8 bases; junction bases outside the gene matches: 9. Germline V gene data show CDR1 as MGHRA and CDR2 as YSYEKL. The CDR3 spans 15 residues. CDR3 sequence (DNA): TGCGCCAGCAGCCAAGATCACGGGACAGCCGGAGGCTACACCTTC. Translated: CASSQDHGTAGGYTF.

The genes are TRBV6-2 or TRBV6-3 and TRBJ1-4, with 8 bases identical to TRBD1. Losses at the gene ends were 2 bases for V and 7 bases for J; bases not matched to a gene: 9. From germline, CDR1 is MNHEY and CDR2 SVGEGT. The CDR3 totals 16 residues. The CDR3 coding sequence is TGTGCCAGCAGTTACCCGCGGACAGGGAAGGTTGAAAAACTGTTTTTT. Its translation: CASSYPRTGKVEKLFF.

The chain combines TRBV11-2 with TRBJ2-3; 8 nucleotides match TRBD2. The CDR3 contains 15 residues. The J segment lost 0 bases and the V segment lost 3 bases, leaving 2 bases of the junction unmatched. CDR1 is SGHAT and CDR2 is FQNNGV in the germline V gene. The DNA for the CDR3 is TGTGCCAGCAGCTTTGGCGGGGGGAGCACAGATACGCAGTATTTT. Protein sequence: CASSFGGGSTDTQYF.

This chain joins TRBV20-1 and TRBJ2-3; the match to TRBD2 covers 11 bases. V shed 3 bases, J shed 3 bases, and the junction held 8 bases outside the gene matches. The CDR3 covers 16 residues. From germline, CDR1 is DFQATT and CDR2 SNEGSKA (reference sequence). CDR3 DNA: TGCAGTGCTAGTCCCCCTAGCGGGGGGTTGACAGATACGCAGTATTTT. It is translated as CSASPPSGGLTDTQYF.

The rearrangement uses TRBV5-6 and TRBJ2-3; 7 nucleotides align to TRBD1. Germline-derived CDR1 and CDR2 are SGHDT and YYEEEE. J was trimmed by 4 bases and V by 1 base; bases with no gene match: 9. There are 16 residues in the CDR3. CDR3 sequence (DNA): TGTGCCAGCAGCTTGAATGCAGGGGGTGGGGCAGATACGCAGTATTTT. Encoded protein: CASSLNAGGGADTQYF.

J is TRBJ1-2 and V is TRBV28; 9 bases line up with TRBD1. With V trimmed by 4 bases and J by 8 bases, 5 bases remained unmatched. The CDR3 spans 13 residues. Germline V gene data show CDR1 as MDHEN and CDR2 as SYDVKM. For the CDR3, the DNA is TGTGCCAGCAGTTCCCGGGACAGGGTAGGCTACACCTTC. This codes for CASSSRDRVGYTF.

This sequence joins TRBV11-2 and TRBJ2-1; 10 bases line up with TRBD1. The CDR3 is 17 amino acids. V trimming: 1 base; J trimming: 1 base; junction bases outside the gene matches: 4. Germline V CDR1 and CDR2: SGHAT, FQNNGV. The CDR3 region has the DNA TGTGCCAGCAGCTTAGGACAGGGGGCATTTTCCTACAATGAGCAGTTCTTC. It codes for CASSLGQGAFSYNEQFF.

The J gene is TRBJ2-7, the V gene TRBV11-2, with TRBD1 as a possible D gene (5 bases). Germline values: CDR1 SGHAT, CDR2 FQNNGV. The CDR3 is 14 amino acids. Deletions cut 4 bases from V and 1 base from J, with 11 bases between. CDR3: CASSSPRASYEQYF. The DNA of the CDR3 is TGTGCCAGCAGCTCACCCAGGGCTTCCTACGAGCAGTACTTC. Full variable domain (rest looked up from reference TRBV11-2 and TRBJ2-7): EAGVAQSPRYKIIEKRQSVAFWCNPISGHATLYWYQQILGQGPKLLIQFQNNGVVDDSQLPKDRFSAERLKGVDSTLKIQPAKLEDSAVYLCASSSPRASYEQYFGPGTRLTVT.

The rearrangement links TRBV10-3 to TRBJ2-1, with TRBD2 matching 8 bases. Germline values: CDR1 ENHRY, CDR2 SYGVKD. The CDR3 extends over 14 amino acids. The V and J ends lost 8 bases and 6 bases, in that order; junction bases with no gene match: 9. The CDR3 DNA reads TGTGCCATCCTAGATCACGGGGGGGCCAATGAGCAGTTCTTC. It encodes CAILDHGGANEQFF.